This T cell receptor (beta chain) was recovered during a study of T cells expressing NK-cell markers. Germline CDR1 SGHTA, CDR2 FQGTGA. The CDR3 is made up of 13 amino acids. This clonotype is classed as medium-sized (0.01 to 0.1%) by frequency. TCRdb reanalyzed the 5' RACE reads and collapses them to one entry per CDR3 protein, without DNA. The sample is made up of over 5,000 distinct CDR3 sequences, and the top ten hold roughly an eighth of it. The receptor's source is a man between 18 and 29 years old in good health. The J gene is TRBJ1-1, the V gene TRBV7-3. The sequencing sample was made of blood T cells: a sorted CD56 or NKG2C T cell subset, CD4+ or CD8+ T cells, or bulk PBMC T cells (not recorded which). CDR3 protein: CASSLGYNTEAFF.